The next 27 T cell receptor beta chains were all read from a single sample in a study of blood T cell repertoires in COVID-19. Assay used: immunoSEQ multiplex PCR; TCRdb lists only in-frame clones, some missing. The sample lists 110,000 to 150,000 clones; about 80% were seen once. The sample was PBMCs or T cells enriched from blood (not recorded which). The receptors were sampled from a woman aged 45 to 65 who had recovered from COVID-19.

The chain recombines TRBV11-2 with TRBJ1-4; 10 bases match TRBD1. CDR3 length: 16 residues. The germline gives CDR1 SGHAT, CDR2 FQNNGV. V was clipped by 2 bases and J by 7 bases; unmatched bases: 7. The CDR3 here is CASSLFGGTGAEKLFF. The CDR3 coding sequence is TGTGCCAGCAGCTTATTTGGGGGGACAGGGGCTGAAAAACTGTTTTTT. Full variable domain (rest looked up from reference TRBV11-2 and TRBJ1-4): EAGVAQSPRYKIIEKRQSVAFWCNPISGHATLYWYQQILGQGPKLLIQFQNNGVVDDSQLPKDRFSAERLKGVDSTLKIQPAKLEDSAVYLCASSLFGGTGAEKLFFGSGTQLSVL.

The CDR3 reads CASRLGGEPNYGYTF. DNA for the CDR3: TGTGCCAGCAGGCTTGGGGGGGAGCCTAACTATGGCTACACCTTC. V and J are TRBV6-5 and TRBJ1-2; D possibly corresponds to TRBD1 (5 bases). The CDR3 is made up of 15 amino acids. With 6 bases removed from V and 0 bases from J, the gap between germline ends came to 14 bases. Germline V gene data show CDR1 as MNHEY and CDR2 as SVGAGI.

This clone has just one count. The DNA for the CDR3 is TGCGCCAGCAGCCAAGTAACGGGACAGAGTTATATGCCCCTCCACTTT. It is translated as CASSQVTGQSYMPLHF. The rearrangement joins TRBV4-1 to TRBJ1-6; 7 bases map to TRBD1. The germline V gene encodes CDR1 MGHRA and CDR2 YSYEKL. The CDR3 loop spans 16 amino acids. V lost 1 base to trimming and J lost 13 bases; unmatched junction nucleotides: 13.

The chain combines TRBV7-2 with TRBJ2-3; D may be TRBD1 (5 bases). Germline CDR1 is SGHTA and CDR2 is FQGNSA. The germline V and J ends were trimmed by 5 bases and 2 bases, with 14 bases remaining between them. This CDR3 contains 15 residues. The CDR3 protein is CASSPRLGATDTQYF. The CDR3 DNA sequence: TGTGCCAGCAGCCCTCGTCTAGGGGCCACAGATACGCAGTATTTT.

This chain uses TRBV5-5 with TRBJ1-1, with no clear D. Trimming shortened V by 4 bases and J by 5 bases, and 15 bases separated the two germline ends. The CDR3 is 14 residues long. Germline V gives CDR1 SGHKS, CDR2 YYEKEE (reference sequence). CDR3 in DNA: TGTGCCAGCAGCCGCCCCGGGGATGAGACTGAAGCTTTCTTT. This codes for CASSRPGDETEAFF.

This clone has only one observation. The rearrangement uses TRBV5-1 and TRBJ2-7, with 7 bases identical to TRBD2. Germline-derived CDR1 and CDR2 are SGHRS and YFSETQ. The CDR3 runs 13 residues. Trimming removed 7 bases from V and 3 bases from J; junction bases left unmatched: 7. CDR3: CASGRDGYYEQYF. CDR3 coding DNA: TGCGCCAGCGGGAGGGACGGCTACTACGAGCAGTACTTC. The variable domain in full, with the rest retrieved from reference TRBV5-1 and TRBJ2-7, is KAGVTQTPRYLIKTRGQQVTLSCSPISGHRSVSWYQQTPGQGLQFLFEYFSETQRNKGNFPGRFSGRQFSNSRSEMNVSTLELGDSALYLCASGRDGYYEQYFGPGTRLTVT.

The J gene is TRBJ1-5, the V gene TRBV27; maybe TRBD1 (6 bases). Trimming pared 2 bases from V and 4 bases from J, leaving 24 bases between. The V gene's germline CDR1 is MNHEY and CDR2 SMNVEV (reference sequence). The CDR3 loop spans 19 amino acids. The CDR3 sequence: CASSLGQRGQGQMNQPQHF. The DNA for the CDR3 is TGTGCCAGCAGTTTAGGACAGAGGGGCCAAGGGCAGATGAATCAGCCCCAGCATTTT.

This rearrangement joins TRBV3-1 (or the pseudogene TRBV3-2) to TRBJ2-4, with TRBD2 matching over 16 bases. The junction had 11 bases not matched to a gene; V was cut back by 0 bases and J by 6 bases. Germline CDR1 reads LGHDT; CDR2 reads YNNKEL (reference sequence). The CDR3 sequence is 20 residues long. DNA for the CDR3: TGTGCCAGCAGCCAAGAAGTACCGGGACTAGCGGGGGGGACCCCAAACATTCAGTACTTC. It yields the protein CASSQEVPGLAGGTPNIQYF.

CDR3 sequence reads: CATGGGGDEKLFF. Written as DNA, the CDR3 is TGTGCCACCGGGGGAGGGGGAGATGAAAAACTGTTTTTT. J is TRBJ1-4 and V is TRBV24-1, with a possible D match to TRBD1 (6 bases). The germline V gene has CDR1 KGHDR and CDR2 SFDVKD. V dropped 9 bases and J dropped 6 bases, with 13 bases sitting between them. The CDR3 totals 13 residues.

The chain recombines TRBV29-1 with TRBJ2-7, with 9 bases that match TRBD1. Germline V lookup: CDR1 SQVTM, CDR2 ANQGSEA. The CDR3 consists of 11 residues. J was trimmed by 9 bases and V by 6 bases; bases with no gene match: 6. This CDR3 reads CSVGDRDRQYV. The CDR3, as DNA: TGCAGCGTCGGGGACAGGGACCGGCAGTACGTC.

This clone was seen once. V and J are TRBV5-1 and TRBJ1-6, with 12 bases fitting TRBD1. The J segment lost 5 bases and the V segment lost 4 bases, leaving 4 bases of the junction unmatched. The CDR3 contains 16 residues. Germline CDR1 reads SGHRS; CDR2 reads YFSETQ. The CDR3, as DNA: TGCGCCAGCAGCAGGGACAGGGGGCGAAATAATTCACCCCTCCACTTT. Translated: CASSRDRGRNNSPLHF.

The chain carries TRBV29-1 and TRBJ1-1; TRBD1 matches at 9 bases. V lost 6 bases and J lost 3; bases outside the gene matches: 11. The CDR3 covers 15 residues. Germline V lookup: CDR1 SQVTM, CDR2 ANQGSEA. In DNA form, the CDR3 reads TGCAGCGTCGCCCCGACAGGGGGAGGGGACACTGAAGCTTTCTTT. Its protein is CSVAPTGGGDTEAFF.

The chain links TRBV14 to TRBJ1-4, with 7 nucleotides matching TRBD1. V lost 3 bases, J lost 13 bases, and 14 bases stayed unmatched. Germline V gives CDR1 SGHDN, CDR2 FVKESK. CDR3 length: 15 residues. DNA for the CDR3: TGTGCCAGCAGCCAGGGAATGGGACAGTCCCCGGGACTGTTTTTT. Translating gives CASSQGMGQSPGLFF.

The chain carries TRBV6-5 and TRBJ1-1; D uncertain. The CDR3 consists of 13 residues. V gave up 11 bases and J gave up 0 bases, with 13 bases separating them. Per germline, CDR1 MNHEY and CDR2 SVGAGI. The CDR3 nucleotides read TGTGCCGGTACGCTAGATATGAACACTGAAGCTTTCTTT. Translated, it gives CAGTLDMNTEAFF.

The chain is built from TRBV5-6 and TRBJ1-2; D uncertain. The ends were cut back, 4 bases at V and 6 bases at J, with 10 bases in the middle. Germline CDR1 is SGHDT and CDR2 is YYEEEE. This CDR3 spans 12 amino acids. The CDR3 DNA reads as TGTGCCAGCAGCGCGGGGTCCAATGGCTACACCTTC. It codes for CASSAGSNGYTF.

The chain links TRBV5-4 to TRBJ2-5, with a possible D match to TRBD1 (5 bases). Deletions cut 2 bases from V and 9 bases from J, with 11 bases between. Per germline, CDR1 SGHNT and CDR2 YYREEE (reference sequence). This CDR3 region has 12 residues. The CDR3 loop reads CASSLDSESQYF. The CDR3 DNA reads TGTGCCAGCAGCTTAGACAGCGAGTCCCAGTACTTC.

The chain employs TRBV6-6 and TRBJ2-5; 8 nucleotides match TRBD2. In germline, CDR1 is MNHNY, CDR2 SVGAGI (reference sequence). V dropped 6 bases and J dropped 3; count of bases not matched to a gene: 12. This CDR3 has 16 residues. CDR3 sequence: CASRGQGGGSKETQYF. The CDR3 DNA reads TGTGCCAGCAGGGGACAAGGCGGGGGGTCTAAAGAGACCCAGTACTTC.

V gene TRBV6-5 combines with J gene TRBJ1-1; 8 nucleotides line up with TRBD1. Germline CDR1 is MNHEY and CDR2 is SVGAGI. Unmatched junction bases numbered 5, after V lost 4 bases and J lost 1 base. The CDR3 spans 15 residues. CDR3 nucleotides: TGTGCCAGCAGTTCCAGACAGGGGACGAACACTGAAGCTTTCTTT. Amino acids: CASSSRQGTNTEAFF.

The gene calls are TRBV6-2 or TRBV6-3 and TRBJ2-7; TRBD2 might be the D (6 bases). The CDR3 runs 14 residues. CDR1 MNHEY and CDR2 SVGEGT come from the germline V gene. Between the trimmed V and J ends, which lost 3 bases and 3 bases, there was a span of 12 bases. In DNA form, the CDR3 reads TGTGCCAGCAGTTATGGGGGGAGAATCTACGAGCAGTACGTC. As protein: CASSYGGRIYEQYV.

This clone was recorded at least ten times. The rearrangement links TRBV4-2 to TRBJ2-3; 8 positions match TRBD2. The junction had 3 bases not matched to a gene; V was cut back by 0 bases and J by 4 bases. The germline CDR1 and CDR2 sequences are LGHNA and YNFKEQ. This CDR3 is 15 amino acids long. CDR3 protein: CASSQDSGGPDTQYF. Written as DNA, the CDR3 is TGTGCCAGCAGCCAAGATTCGGGGGGGCCAGATACGCAGTATTTT.

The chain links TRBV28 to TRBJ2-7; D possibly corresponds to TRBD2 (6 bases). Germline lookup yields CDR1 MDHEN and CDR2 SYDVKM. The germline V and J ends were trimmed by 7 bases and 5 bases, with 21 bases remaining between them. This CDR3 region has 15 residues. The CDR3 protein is CASNFLGGGPDEQYF. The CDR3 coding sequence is TGTGCCAGCAATTTTCTCGGGGGAGGCCCGGACGAGCAGTACTTC.

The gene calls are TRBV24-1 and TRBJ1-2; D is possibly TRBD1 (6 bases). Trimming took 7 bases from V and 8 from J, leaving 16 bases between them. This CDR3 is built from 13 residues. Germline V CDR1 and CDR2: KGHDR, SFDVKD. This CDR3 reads CATRGQNHVGYTF. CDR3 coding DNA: TGTGCCACCAGAGGACAGAATCACGTAGGCTACACCTTC.

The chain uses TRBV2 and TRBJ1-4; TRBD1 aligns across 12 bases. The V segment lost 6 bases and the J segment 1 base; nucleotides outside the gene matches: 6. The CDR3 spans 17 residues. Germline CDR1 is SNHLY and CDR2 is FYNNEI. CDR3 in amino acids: CASRGTGGGITNEKLFF. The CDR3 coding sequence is TGTGCCAGCAGAGGGACAGGGGGCGGGATAACTAATGAAAAACTGTTTTTT.

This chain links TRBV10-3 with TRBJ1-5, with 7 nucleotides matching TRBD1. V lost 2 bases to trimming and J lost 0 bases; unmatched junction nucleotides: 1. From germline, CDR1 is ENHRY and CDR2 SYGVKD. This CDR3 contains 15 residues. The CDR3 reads CAISEQGGSNQPQHF. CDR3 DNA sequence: TGTGCCATCAGTGAGCAGGGGGGTAGCAATCAGCCCCAGCATTTT.

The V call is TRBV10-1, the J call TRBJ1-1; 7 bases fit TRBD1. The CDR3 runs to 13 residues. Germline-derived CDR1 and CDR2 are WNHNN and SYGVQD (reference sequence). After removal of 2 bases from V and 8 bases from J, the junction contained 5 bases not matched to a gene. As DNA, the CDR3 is TGCGCCAGCAGTGAGGGCCCGACAGGGGAAGCTTTCTTT. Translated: CASSEGPTGEAFF.

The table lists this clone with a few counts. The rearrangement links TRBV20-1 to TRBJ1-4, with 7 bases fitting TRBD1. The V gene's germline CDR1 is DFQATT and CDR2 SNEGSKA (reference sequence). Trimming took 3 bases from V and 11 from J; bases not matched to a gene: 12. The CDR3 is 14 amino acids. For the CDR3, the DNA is TGCAGTGCTAGTAGCCGAGACAGGGTTGAGAAACTGTTTTTT. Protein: CSASSRDRVEKLFF.

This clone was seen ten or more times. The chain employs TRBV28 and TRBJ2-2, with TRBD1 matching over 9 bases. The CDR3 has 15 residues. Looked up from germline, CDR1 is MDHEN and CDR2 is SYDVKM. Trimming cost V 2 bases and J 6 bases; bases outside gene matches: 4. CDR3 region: CASSLRDRDAGELFF. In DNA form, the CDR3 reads TGTGCCAGCAGTTTAAGGGACAGGGACGCCGGGGAGCTGTTTTTT.